In this sample, the clone carrying this TCR beta chain turned up a few times. Its antigen is not identified. This entry is derived from a study of T cells in Graves' hyperthyroidism and ophthalmopathy. Study context: Peripheral blood samples were taken at initial diagnosis, prior to any treatment. Findings and limits, study-wide: A 13 V-J signature model discriminated ophthalmopathy versus stable hyperthyroidism. Model-based prediction identified ophthalmopathy a median 6.5 months prior to its onset. Blood also contained most expanded thyroid clonotypes above 0.001.

Germline values: CDR1 SEHNR, CDR2 FQNEAQ (reference sequence). The CDR3 totals 14 residues. Trimming at V came to 7 bases and at J to 0 bases, leaving 4 bases not matched to a gene. RNA transcripts provided the source from which TCR beta CDR3 regions were amplified. First-round RT-PCR with HTBI primers amplified the TCR CDR3 region. TCRdb called the multiplex PCR reads again in MiXCR, with one record for every CDR3 protein. The sample records 300,000 to 450,000 distinct CDR3 sequences, more than 20% being singletons. V and J are TRBV7-9 and TRBJ2-3; 7 positions match TRBD1. The clonotype originates from a man in his forties or fifties with Graves' hyperthyroidism. The specimen was blood. CDR3 nucleotide sequence: TGTGCCAGCACCTCGGACAGGAGCACAGATACGCAGTATTTT. Translated: CASTSDRSTDTQYF.